This T cell receptor beta chain was sequenced in a study of regulatory T cells in long-lasting Graves disease. General observations from the study: Persistent disease was associated with favored TRBV28 usage and with favored use of TRBJ1-2 and TRBJ2-5. Owing to a sample size that was small, accuracy may have been reduced. Analyses excluded thyroid tissue, covering peripheral blood alone.

This sample's time point: persistent/refractory GD, antithyroid drugs over 5 years with positive TRAb. RNA isolated from PBMCs was used to make the TCR library. This clonotype has just a few counts. Antigen: not known. The germline gives CDR1 MNHEY, CDR2 SVGEGT. CDR3 length: 18 amino acids. J gave up 0 bases and V 2 bases, and 11 bases lay outside the gene matches. Library construction for TCR beta used iRepertoire HTBI primers and Arm-PCR of CDR3 regions. One entry per CDR3 protein, called by TCRdb with MiXCR from the multiplex PCR reads. In the table there are some 340,000 distinct CDR3 sequences, approximately 25% of which are singletons.

The receptor comes from a woman between 40 and 55 years old with Graves disease. The sample here was peripheral blood mononuclear cells (PBMCs), taken when the disease was refractory, from a patient treated with antithyroid drugs. The gene calls are TRBV6-2 or TRBV6-3 and TRBJ1-2, with 8 bases identical to TRBD1. As DNA, the CDR3 is TGTGCCAGCAGTTACGAAGCCGGACAGGGAAGAACTAACTATGGCTACACCTTC. It encodes CASSYEAGQGRTNYGYTF.